The 15 T cell receptor beta chains presented below share a single source sample, sequenced in a study of blood T cell repertoires in COVID-19. TCRdb's copy holds only in-frame clones and misses some; the assay was immunoSEQ multiplex PCR. The sample consists of about 270,000 clones, roughly 84% of them appearing once. Sequencing input: peripheral blood. The receptors were sampled from a human donor with COVID-19, enrolled during active disease. The donor label of this sample is uncertain.

This clone was found a few times. This chain connects TRBV2 to TRBJ2-1; D is unresolved. Per the germline V gene, CDR1 is SNHLY and CDR2 is FYNNEI. The CDR3 totals 11 residues. V was cut by 4 bases and J by 4 bases, with 2 bases left in between. The CDR3 nucleotides are TGTGCCAGCAGTGCATACAATGAGCAGTTCTTC. Translation gives CASSAYNEQFF.

The chain carries TRBV6-7 and TRBJ1-1, with D hard to call. Being an ORF, TRBV6-7 has a function that is uncertain. The CDR3 is 17 amino acids. V was pared by 6 bases and J by 8 bases, with 28 bases between. CDR3 in amino acids: CASSHSGRALKLPEAFF. Written as DNA, the CDR3 is TGTGCCAGCAGCCACTCCGGGCGGGCACTGAAGCTACCCGAAGCTTTCTTT.

This sequence joins TRBV30 and TRBJ1-1; D is possibly TRBD1 (6 bases). Between the trimmed V and J ends, which lost 0 bases and 7 bases, there was a span of 15 bases. The CDR3 contains 14 residues. Germline V lookup: CDR1 GTSNPN, CDR2 SVGIG (reference sequence). The CDR3 nucleotides are TGTGCCTGGAGTGTTCAGGGGTTCGGTGGTGAAGCTTTCTTT. It encodes CAWSVQGFGGEAFF.

This chain connects TRBV28 to TRBJ1-2, with 7 bases lining up with TRBD1. V was pared by 2 bases and J by 3 bases, with 6 bases of the junction left unmatched. Germline CDR1 is MDHEN and CDR2 is SYDVKM. The CDR3 is 15 amino acids. CDR3 protein: CASSLGRGRDYGYTF. The DNA for the CDR3 is TGTGCCAGCAGTTTAGGAAGGGGGCGCGACTATGGCTACACCTTC.

The gene calls are TRBV24-1 and TRBJ2-4; D is perhaps TRBD2 (6 bases). The CDR3 is 13 amino acids. The V end was cut by 1 base, the J end by 8 bases, with 8 bases between. Germline V gene lookup returns CDR1 KGHDR and CDR2 SFDVKD. The CDR3 protein is CATSDFGGDIQYF. For the CDR3, the DNA is TGTGCCACCAGTGATTTCGGGGGAGACATTCAGTACTTC.

This chain links TRBV9 with TRBJ2-7, with D possibly TRBD1 on 6 matching bases. Germline V lookup: CDR1 SGDLS, CDR2 YYNGEE. The CDR3 runs 16 residues. Trimming cost V 0 bases and J 3 bases, with 16 bases left between them. Here the CDR3 reads CASSVAIARGLYEQYF. CDR3 bases: TGTGCCAGCAGCGTAGCTATAGCCAGGGGTCTCTACGAGCAGTACTTC.

The chain is built from TRBV7-8 and TRBJ2-7, with D perhaps TRBD2 (6 bases). The CDR3 consists of 13 residues. Germline V lookup: CDR1 SGHVS, CDR2 FQNEAQ. The V end lost 4 bases, the J end lost 4 bases, and 11 bases lay between the germline ends. The CDR3 nucleotides read TGTGCCAGCAGCTCCCGCCGGGGGTACGAGCAGTACTTC. Residues: CASSSRRGYEQYF. The full variable domain, in which reference TRBV7-8 and TRBJ2-7 provide the parts outside the CDR3, is GAGVSQSPRYKVAKRGQDVALRCDPISGHVSLFWYQQALGQGPEFLTYFQNEAQLDKSGLPSDRFFAERPEGSVSTLKIQRTQQEDSAVYLCASSSRRGYEQYFGPGTRLTVT.

The rearrangement uses TRBV19 and TRBJ2-2; 7 bases line up with TRBD2. J gave up 4 bases and V 5 bases, and 7 bases lay outside the gene matches. Germline loops: CDR1 LNHDA, CDR2 SQIVND (reference sequence). The CDR3 totals 15 residues. CDR3 sequence reads: CASSGQGGGTGELFF. CDR3 nucleotide sequence: TGTGCCAGTAGTGGCCAGGGCGGGGGCACCGGGGAGCTGTTTTTT.

The chain joins TRBV2 to TRBJ2-7; a possible D gene is TRBD1 (6 bases). Germline lookup yields CDR1 SNHLY and CDR2 FYNNEI. There are 13 residues in the CDR3. Trimming took off 6 bases at V and 3 bases at J, with 12 bases between the two ends. Here the CDR3 reads CASREEQGYEQYF. Written as DNA, the CDR3 is TGTGCCAGCAGGGAGGAACAGGGCTACGAGCAGTACTTC. The complete variable domain, with remaining parts taken from reference TRBV2 and TRBJ2-7, reads EPEVTQTPSHQVTQMGQEVILRCVPISNHLYFYWYRQILGQKVEFLVSFYNNEISEKSEIFDDQFSVERPDGSNFTLKIRSTKLEDSAMYFCASREEQGYEQYFGPGTRLTVT.

V gene TRBV29-1 combines with J gene TRBJ2-1, with D possibly matching TRBD2 (6 bases). Trimming took off 1 base at V and 4 bases at J, with 11 bases between the two ends. Germline CDR1 is SQVTM and CDR2 is ANQGSEA. The CDR3 sequence is 14 residues long. CDR3 nucleotide sequence: TGCAGCGTTGAAGTTCTCGGGAGTTACAATGAGCAGTTCTTC. Amino acid sequence: CSVEVLGSYNEQFF.

The V gene is TRBV28, the J gene TRBJ2-5, with 9 nucleotides matching TRBD1. Trimming took 5 bases from V and 0 from J; bases not matched to a gene: 10. Germline CDR1 reads MDHEN; CDR2 reads SYDVKM. The CDR3 has 17 amino acids. CDR3 sequence reads: CASSPSPGQGYQETQYF. The CDR3 DNA is TGTGCCAGCAGTCCTAGCCCGGGACAGGGATACCAAGAGACCCAGTACTTC.

The chain recombines TRBV7-6 with TRBJ2-3; TRBD2 matches 15 bases. Germline CDR1 is SGHVS and CDR2 is FNYEAQ. Losses at the gene ends were 2 bases for V and 7 bases for J; bases not matched to a gene: 10. The CDR3 runs to 18 residues. The CDR3 reads CASSLRTSGRVLSHTQYF. The CDR3 DNA sequence: TGTGCCAGCAGCTTAAGGACTAGCGGGAGGGTCCTTTCGCATACGCAGTATTTT.

The chain couples TRBV5-1 to TRBJ2-1, with D possibly TRBD2 on 6 matching bases. Germline loops: CDR1 SGHRS, CDR2 YFSETQ. The germline V and J ends were trimmed by 1 base and 0 bases, with 14 bases remaining between them. CDR3 size: 17 residues. CDR3 in DNA: TGCGCCAGCAGCTTGTGGGCTAGCGAGTCCTCCTACAATGAGCAGTTCTTC. Translation gives CASSLWASESSYNEQFF.

The gene calls are TRBV7-3 and TRBJ2-1, with TRBD2 matching 8 bases. Germline CDR1 and CDR2: SGHTA and FQGTGA. The CDR3 runs to 16 residues. The trim removed 5 bases at V and 3 bases at J, leaving 9 bases unmatched. The CDR3 DNA is TGTGCCAGCAGCCCAGGCCCAGCGGGGGTCTACAATGAGCAGTTCTTC. It codes for CASSPGPAGVYNEQFF.

The chain employs TRBV9 and TRBJ2-1; D is uncertain. Trimming shortened V by 1 base and J by 5 bases, and 7 bases separated the two germline ends. CDR1 and CDR2 (germline): SGDLS, YYNGEE. The CDR3 runs 13 residues. The CDR3 nucleotides read TGTGCCAGCAGCGTAAGCCGCAACAATGAGCAGTTCTTC. It yields the protein CASSVSRNNEQFF.